In this sample, the clone carrying this T cell receptor beta chain turned up a few times. Its antigen is still unknown. The source of the sample is a study of human T cells and chemical hapten exposure. Points from the study as a whole: DPC sensitization produced no change in TCRs with frequency above 1 in 1000.

Time point denoted: pre-sensitization, week 0. Treatment given: therapeutic diphenylcyclopropenone sensitization with weekly scalp DPC. It was from unfractionated whole blood that total RNA was extracted. Per germline, CDR1 MNHEY and CDR2 SVGEGT. CDR3 length: 13 residues. The V end lost 8 bases, the J end lost 0 bases, and 9 bases lay between the germline ends. One entry per CDR3 protein results from TCRdb running MiXCR on the RACE reads. The sample lists around 180,000 distinct CDR3 sequences, nearly 30% seen once, with about 2.8% in the top ten. The specimen was whole blood, collected in connection with sensitization to the hapten diphenylcyclopropenone (DPC). The chain joins TRBV6-2 or TRBV6-3 to TRBJ2-3, with D hard to call. This sequence was found in a woman in her 30s with alopecia areata. Some clones in this sample may be carry-over from other donors' samples. The chain's CDR3 is CASWNPSTDTQYF. DNA of the CDR3: TGTGCCAGCTGGAACCCTAGCACAGATACGCAGTATTTT.